Detailed here is one T cell receptor beta chain. The antigen remains undetermined. This CDR3 is 16 amino acids long. Germline lookup yields CDR1 SEHNR and CDR2 FQNEAQ (reference sequence). V lost 5 bases and J lost 2; bases outside the gene matches: 9. The material for each subset, its genomic DNA, was split evenly across several immunoSEQ plates. Sorted-subset replicate PCR reactions were performed with roughly 200 ng DNA, corresponding to 30,000 or so T cell genomes. Only in-frame clones appear in the TCRdb table, and some are missing; sequencing was by immunoSEQ multiplex PCR. There are more than 2 million clones in the sample; around 93% occur only once, and around 1.7% lies in the top ten. This entry comes from a study of shared clonotypes between healthy human individuals. Regarding the study as a whole: Generally, naive subsets came out with larger estimated richness than memory subsets. Some naive CD4 clonotypes, around 5%, turned up in common across a handful of donors.

Cells designated naive CD8 were CD45RO-negative and were positively selected for CCR7, with terminally differentiated effector memory CD45RA+ cells excluded. The chain carries TRBV7-9 and TRBJ2-3, with 8 positions matching TRBD2. Sequences were obtained from naive CD8+ T cells from PBMCs. The source of this sequence is a man in his late teens or twenties in good health. Some clones in this sample may be carry-over from other donors' samples. CDR3 DNA sequence: TGTGCCAGCAGCCCAACTAGCGGTGCTAACACAGATACGCAGTATTTT. This gives the protein CASSPTSGANTDTQYF.